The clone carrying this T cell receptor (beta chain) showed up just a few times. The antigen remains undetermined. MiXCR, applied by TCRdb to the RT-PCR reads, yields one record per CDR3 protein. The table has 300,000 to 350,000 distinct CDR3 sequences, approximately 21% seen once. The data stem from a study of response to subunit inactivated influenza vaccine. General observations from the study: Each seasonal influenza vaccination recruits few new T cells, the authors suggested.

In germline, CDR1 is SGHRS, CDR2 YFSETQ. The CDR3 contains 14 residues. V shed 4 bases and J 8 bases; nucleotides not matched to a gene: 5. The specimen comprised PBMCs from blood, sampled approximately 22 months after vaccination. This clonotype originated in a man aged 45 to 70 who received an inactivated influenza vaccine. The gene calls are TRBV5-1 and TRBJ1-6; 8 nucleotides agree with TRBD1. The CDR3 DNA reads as TGCGCCAGCAGCCAAGGGACAGGAGATTCACCCCTCCACTTT. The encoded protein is CASSQGTGDSPLHF.